This TCR beta chain originates from a study of shared clonotypes between healthy human individuals. The study, taken as a whole, reports: Even with large depth, rarefaction showed that sorted-subset sequencing was incomplete.

Germline V CDR1 and CDR2: SGHRS, YFSETQ. Germline trimming cut 2 bases from V and 3 bases from J; bases unmatched to any gene: 2. This CDR3 is built from 13 residues. Regarding this clone: The antigen remains unidentified.

CD4+ cells were split into CD45RA+ naive and CD45RA-negative memory subsets. Profiling relied on immunoSEQ multiplex PCR, and the TCRdb table lists in-frame clones only, not all of them. The sample gives 2 million to 2.5 million clones, almost 96% of which show up once; about 0.13% is in the top ten. The V gene is TRBV5-1, the J gene TRBJ2-7, with TRBD1 matching 7 bases. The sequenced sample was naive CD4+ T cells sorted from blood. The subset: CD45RA+ positively selected. The TCR originated in a man between 18 and 35 years old in good health. The CDR3 here is CASSFTGDYEQYF. The CDR3 DNA reads as TGCGCCAGCAGCTTCACAGGGGACTACGAGCAGTACTTC.